This T cell receptor beta chain was documented in a study of response to subunit inactivated influenza vaccine. Study outcomes and limitations: Authors suggested few new T cells are recruited by each seasonal influenza vaccination.

Comment on this clonotype: The antigen is undetermined.

Each CDR3 protein gets one entry after TCRdb re-called the RT-PCR reads with MiXCR. The table lists 650,000 to 800,000 distinct CDR3 sequences, approximately 17% of them singletons. The CDR3 extends over 12 amino acids. V dropped 9 bases and J dropped 0 bases, with 8 bases sitting between them. The germline V gene encodes CDR1 ENHRY and CDR2 SYGVKD. The sample in question was PBMCs from blood, obtained about 5 days after vaccination. This chain connects TRBV10-3 to TRBJ1-1; no reliable D call. The TCR comes from a man aged 50-59 years who received an inactivated influenza vaccine. CDR3 nucleotide sequence: TGTGCCATGGGCTCGGTGAACACTGAAGCTTTCTTT. As protein: CAMGSVNTEAFF.